This entry lists 5 T cell receptor beta chains sequenced from one sample in a study of T-cell reconstitution after alpha-beta-depleted transplantation in children. The TCRbeta library incorporated unique molecular identifiers. Via MiXCR, TCRdb re-called the PCR reads, giving one row per CDR3 protein. Of 200,000 to 250,000 distinct CDR3 sequences in the sample, roughly 8% were seen once. The material was PBMCs, mostly from graft donor cells, obtained 180 days after TCRalphabeta/CD19-depleted stem cell transplant. The receptor source for this set is a male patient younger than 18 who had a stem cell transplant for acute lymphoblastic leukemia, so the T cells may come from the graft donor.

Many counts were recorded for this clonotype. The chain joins TRBV5-1 to TRBJ1-4; TRBD1 is a possible D gene (5 bases). The V and J ends lost 2 bases and 7 bases respectively, with 9 bases between them. The CDR3 has 13 amino acids. Per germline, CDR1 SGHRS and CDR2 YFSETQ. This CDR3 reads CASSFGGSEKLFF. CDR3 nucleotide sequence: TGCGCCAGCAGCTTTGGGGGGAGTGAAAAACTGTTTTTT.

A single count supports this clonotype. The V call is TRBV4-1, the J call TRBJ1-4, with 7 bases fitting TRBD1. Losses at the gene ends were 9 bases for V and 7 bases for J; bases not matched to a gene: 11. The CDR3 is 14 residues long. From germline, CDR1 is MGHRA and CDR2 YSYEKL. The CDR3 region is CASRPEGAGEKLFF. CDR3 coding DNA: TGCGCCAGTCGGCCAGAGGGGGCGGGTGAAAAACTGTTTTTT.

This clonotype was counted at least ten times. The V gene is TRBV29-1, the J gene TRBJ2-5, with 7 nucleotides matching TRBD1. Trimming removed 7 bases from V and 3 bases from J; junction bases left unmatched: 8. Germline V gene data show CDR1 as SQVTM and CDR2 as ANQGSEA. This CDR3 spans 13 amino acids. As DNA, the CDR3 is TGCAGCGGGGCTCAGGGGGAGAAAGAGACCCAGTACTTC. It encodes CSGAQGEKETQYF.

Many counts were recorded for this clonotype. The V gene is TRBV27, the J gene TRBJ1-5; no firm D call. The CDR3 has 14 amino acids. The germline CDR1 and CDR2 sequences are MNHEY and SMNVEV (reference sequence). The V end was cut by 3 bases, the J end by 3 bases, with 9 bases between. The CDR3 here is CASSFGRYNQPQHF. CDR3 DNA: TGTGCCAGCAGTTTCGGCAGGTACAATCAGCCCCAGCATTTT.

This clonotype was seen a handful of times. V is TRBV19 and J is TRBJ2-5; TRBD2 matches 7 bases. This CDR3 is 15 amino acids long. CDR1 and CDR2 from the germline V gene are LNHDA and SQIVND (reference sequence). The ends lost 3 bases at V and 2 bases at J; junction bases unmatched: 6. The CDR3 nucleotides are TGTGCCAGTAGTATCAATCCGGGACTACAAGAGACCCAGTACTTC. It is translated as CASSINPGLQETQYF.